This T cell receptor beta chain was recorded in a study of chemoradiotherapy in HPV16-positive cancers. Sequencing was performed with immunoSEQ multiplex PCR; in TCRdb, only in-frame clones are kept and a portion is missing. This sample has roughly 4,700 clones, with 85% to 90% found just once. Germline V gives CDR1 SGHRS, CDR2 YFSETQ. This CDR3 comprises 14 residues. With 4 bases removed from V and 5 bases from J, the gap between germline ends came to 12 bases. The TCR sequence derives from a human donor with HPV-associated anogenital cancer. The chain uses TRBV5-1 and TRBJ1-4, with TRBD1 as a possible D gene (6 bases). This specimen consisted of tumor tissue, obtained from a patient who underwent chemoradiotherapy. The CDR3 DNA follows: TGCGCCAGCAGCGGGGGGGCTGGGAATGAAAAACTGTTTTTT. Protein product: CASSGGAGNEKLFF.